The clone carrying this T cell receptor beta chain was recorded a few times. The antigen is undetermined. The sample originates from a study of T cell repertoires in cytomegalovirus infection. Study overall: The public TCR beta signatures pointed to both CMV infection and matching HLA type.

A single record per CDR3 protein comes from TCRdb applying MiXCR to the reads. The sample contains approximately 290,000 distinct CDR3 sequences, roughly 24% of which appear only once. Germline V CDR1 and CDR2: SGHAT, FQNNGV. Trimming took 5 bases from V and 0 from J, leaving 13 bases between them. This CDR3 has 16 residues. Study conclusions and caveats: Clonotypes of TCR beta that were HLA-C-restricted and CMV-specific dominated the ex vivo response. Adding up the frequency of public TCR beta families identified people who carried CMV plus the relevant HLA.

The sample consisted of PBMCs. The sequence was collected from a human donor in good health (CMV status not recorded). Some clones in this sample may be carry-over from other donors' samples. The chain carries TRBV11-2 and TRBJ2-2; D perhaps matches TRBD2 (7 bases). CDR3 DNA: TGTGCCAGCAGCGTAAGGGGGGGCGCGAACACCGGGGAGCTGTTTTTT. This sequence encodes CASSVRGGANTGELFF.